The 13 T cell receptor beta chains presented below share a single source sample, sequenced in a study of siplizumab effects on memory and regulatory T cells. Profiled with immunoSEQ multiplex PCR; TCRdb holds only in-frame clones, not every one. The data show 100,000 or so clones, approximately 94% seen once. Sequenced input: CD4+ T cells sorted from blood. These receptor sequences come from a human donor in good health.

This chain links TRBV2 with TRBJ2-5; 9 bases map to TRBD1. CDR1 SNHLY and CDR2 FYNNEI come from the germline V gene. V was pared by 4 bases and J by 1 base, with 4 bases of the junction left unmatched. The CDR3 is 15 residues long. The CDR3 protein is CASSASTGGQETQYF. The CDR3 coding sequence is TGTGCCAGCAGTGCATCGACAGGGGGCCAAGAGACCCAGTACTTC. The full variable domain, its missing parts supplied by reference TRBV2 and TRBJ2-5, is EPEVTQTPSHQVTQMGQEVILRCVPISNHLYFYWYRQILGQKVEFLVSFYNNEISEKSEIFDDQFSVERPDGSNFTLKIRSTKLEDSAMYFCASSASTGGQETQYFGPGTRLLVL.

This clone was seen only once. The chain employs TRBV7-9 and TRBJ2-7, with TRBD1 as a possible D gene (7 bases). V lost 3 bases, J lost 4 bases, and 10 bases lay in between. This CDR3 is 13 amino acids long. From germline, CDR1 is SEHNR and CDR2 FQNEAQ (reference sequence). The CDR3 protein is CASSFQGGYEQYF. DNA of the CDR3: TGTGCCAGCAGCTTCCAGGGGGGATACGAGCAGTACTTC.

The rearrangement uses TRBV6-5 and TRBJ1-1; D is ambiguous. This CDR3 comprises 15 residues. In germline, CDR1 is MNHEY, CDR2 SVGAGI. Trimming left V 5 bases short and J 3 bases short, with 16 bases between. The CDR3 reads CASSPLPLRDTEAFF. The CDR3, as DNA: TGTGCCAGCAGTCCCTTACCTCTTCGGGACACTGAAGCTTTCTTT.

The chain employs TRBV9 and TRBJ2-3; D gene uncertain. The V gene's germline CDR1 is SGDLS and CDR2 YYNGEE. The CDR3 totals 13 residues. Trimming stripped 0 bases from V and 2 bases from J, with 4 bases between. For the CDR3, the DNA is TGTGCCAGCAGCGTAGGAGCCACAGATACGCAGTATTTT. Its translation: CASSVGATDTQYF.

The sample holds a few counts of this clone. This sequence joins TRBV29-1 and TRBJ1-5; D is unresolved. CDR1 is SQVTM, CDR2 ANQGSEA, per germline. This CDR3 has 13 residues. Trimming cost V 6 bases and J 0 bases, with 9 bases left between them. As DNA, the CDR3 is TGCAGCGTGAGGGTTCATAGCAATCAGCCCCAGCATTTT. Encoded protein: CSVRVHSNQPQHF.

The V and J genes are TRBV2 and TRBJ1-6; D is unclear. The germline gives CDR1 SNHLY, CDR2 FYNNEI. The CDR3 length is 15 residues. V gave up 4 bases and J gave up 2 bases, with 9 bases separating them. CDR3 DNA: TGTGCCAGCAGTGGACAAAGTGCCTATAATTCACCCCTCCACTTT. This encodes CASSGQSAYNSPLHF.

The CDR3 reads CASSLDSLNTEAFF. The CDR3 DNA reads as TGTGCCAGCAGCTTGGACAGTCTTAACACTGAAGCTTTCTTT. The chain recombines TRBV5-8 with TRBJ1-1; D remains unclear. Trimming took 0 bases from V and 2 from J, leaving 8 bases between them. The CDR3 loop spans 14 amino acids. CDR1 is SGHTS, CDR2 YDEGEE, per germline.

The CDR3 DNA reads as TGTGCCAGCAGTGCCTTGACTAGCGGGGTAGCCAAAAACATTCAGTACTTC. Its protein is CASSALTSGVAKNIQYF. This chain connects TRBV2 to TRBJ2-4; 11 bases map to TRBD2. The germline V gene has CDR1 SNHLY and CDR2 FYNNEI. CDR3 length equals 17 residues. V dropped 4 bases and J dropped 0; count of bases not matched to a gene: 5.

The chain recombines TRBV4-1 with TRBJ1-2, with 8 positions matching TRBD1. Germline V CDR1 and CDR2: MGHRA, YSYEKL. Trimming removed 2 bases from V and 6 bases from J; junction bases left unmatched: 8. This CDR3 contains 15 residues. The CDR3 is CASSQPLRDRHGYTF. The CDR3 bases are TGCGCCAGCAGCCAACCCCTCCGGGACAGGCATGGCTACACCTTC.

The chain combines TRBV18 with TRBJ1-2; the match to TRBD1 covers 8 bases. The CDR3 consists of 19 residues. V lost 2 bases to trimming and J lost 4 bases; unmatched junction nucleotides: 18. Germline CDR1 KGHSH, CDR2 LQKENI. In DNA, the CDR3 is TGTGCCAGCTCACCAAACATTTTTGGACAGGGCGGCGTAGTCTATGGCTACACCTTC. Amino acid sequence: CASSPNIFGQGGVVYGYTF. Full variable domain (missing parts from reference TRBV18 and TRBJ1-2): NAGVMQNPRHLVRRRGQEARLRCSPMKGHSHVYWYRQLPEEGLKFMVYLQKENIIDESGMPKERFSAEFPKEGPSILRIQQVVRGDSAAYFCASSPNIFGQGGVVYGYTFGSGTRLTVV.

The V call is TRBV19, the J call TRBJ2-5, with D possibly TRBD1 on 6 matching bases. The CDR3 consists of 13 residues. V was pared by 10 bases and J by 1 base, with 13 bases between. The germline V gene has CDR1 LNHDA and CDR2 SQIVND (reference sequence). This chain's CDR3 is CATAPGAQETQYF. CDR3 coding DNA: TGTGCCACTGCCCCAGGGGCCCAAGAGACCCAGTACTTC.

V usage is TRBV19 and J usage is TRBJ1-3; no reliable D call. The CDR3 consists of 14 residues. Germline CDR1 LNHDA, CDR2 SQIVND (reference sequence). V lost 3 bases, J lost 2 bases, and 8 bases lay in between. The CDR3 protein is CASSIGSPGNTIYF. In nucleotides, the CDR3 is TGTGCCAGTAGTATCGGCAGCCCTGGAAACACCATATATTTT.

The chain combines TRBV29-1 with TRBJ2-3; D may be TRBD1 (5 bases). Per the germline V gene, CDR1 is SQVTM and CDR2 is ANQGSEA. There are 13 residues in the CDR3. V lost 3 bases, J lost 2 bases, and 9 bases lay in between. CDR3: CSVEGRFTDTQYF. DNA for the CDR3: TGCAGCGTTGAGGGGCGATTCACAGATACGCAGTATTTT.